One and the same sample provided the 32 T cell receptor beta chains below, sequenced in a study of T cell responses to AZD1222 COVID-19 vaccine. TCRdb keeps only in-frame clones here, not all; method: immunoSEQ multiplex PCR. This repertoire shows roughly 150,000 clones, roughly 93% found once; its top ten account for approximately 5%. The material sequenced was peripheral blood, taken on day 0 of AZD1222 vaccination. These receptors were taken from an adult in good health.

V usage is TRBV5-4 and J usage is TRBJ1-4, with D perhaps TRBD1 (5 bases). Germline-derived CDR1 and CDR2 are SGHNT and YYREEE (reference sequence). This CDR3 has 15 amino acids. Trimming stripped 0 bases from V and 4 bases from J, with 10 bases between. The CDR3 spells CASSLGGDGNEKLFF. The CDR3 nucleotides read TGTGCCAGCAGCTTGGGGGGCGACGGTAATGAAAAACTGTTTTTT.

The chain links TRBV3-1 (or the pseudogene TRBV3-2) to TRBJ1-4, with 7 bases matching TRBD1. CDR1 and CDR2 (germline): LGHDT, YNNKEL (reference sequence). With V trimmed by 2 bases and J by 5 bases, 8 bases remained unmatched. The CDR3 is 16 amino acids. In DNA form, the CDR3 reads TGTGCCAGCAGCCAACTCTGGGACAGAGGCAATGAAAAACTGTTTTTT. The encoded protein is CASSQLWDRGNEKLFF.

The chain combines TRBV4-1 with TRBJ1-1, with D unclear. The germline gives CDR1 MGHRA, CDR2 YSYEKL. Trimming pared 3 bases from V and 3 bases from J, leaving 8 bases between. The CDR3 extends over 13 amino acids. The CDR3 spells CASSHPGDTEAFF. CDR3 sequence (DNA): TGCGCCAGCAGCCACCCCGGGGACACTGAAGCTTTCTTT.

V usage is TRBV2 and J usage is TRBJ1-5; TRBD1 is a possible D gene (5 bases). From germline, CDR1 is SNHLY and CDR2 FYNNEI. The CDR3 is made up of 13 amino acids. Trimming stripped 3 bases from V and 7 bases from J, with 10 bases between. The CDR3 protein is CASSERWGQPQHF. DNA of the CDR3: TGTGCCAGCAGTGAGAGGTGGGGCCAGCCCCAGCATTTT. Full variable domain (outside the CDR3, taken from reference TRBV2 and TRBJ1-5): EPEVTQTPSHQVTQMGQEVILRCVPISNHLYFYWYRQILGQKVEFLVSFYNNEISEKSEIFDDQFSVERPDGSNFTLKIRSTKLEDSAMYFCASSERWGQPQHFGDGTRLSIL.

This chain links TRBV4-2 with TRBJ1-2, with D tentatively TRBD1 (5 bases). The V gene's germline CDR1 is LGHNA and CDR2 YNFKEQ. The CDR3 totals 14 residues. The V and J ends lost 0 bases and 14 bases respectively, with 19 bases between them. The CDR3 DNA is TGTGCCAGCAGCCAAGATAATAGGGGAGGCACTGGTACCTTC. It yields the protein CASSQDNRGGTGTF.

The chain has TRBV11-2 and TRBJ2-3, with no clear D. Germline lookup yields CDR1 SGHAT and CDR2 FQNNGV. Trimming shortened V by 3 bases and J by 4 bases, and 11 bases separated the two germline ends. The CDR3 is 14 amino acids. The CDR3 protein is CASSFDLVADTQYF. Here the CDR3 DNA reads TGTGCCAGCAGCTTCGATCTAGTAGCAGATACGCAGTATTTT.

The chain carries TRBV5-6 and TRBJ2-1; D gene unclear. V was pared by 2 bases and J by 6 bases, with 6 bases between. The CDR3 is 12 amino acids. CDR1 is SGHDT and CDR2 is YYEEEE in the germline V gene. The CDR3 loop is CASSLRVNEQFF. The CDR3, as DNA: TGTGCCAGCAGCTTAAGAGTCAATGAGCAGTTCTTC.

V gene TRBV6-5 combines with J gene TRBJ2-7, with 7 bases aligning to TRBD1. With V trimmed by 6 bases and J by 4 bases, 9 bases remained unmatched. Looked up from germline, CDR1 is MNHEY and CDR2 is SVGAGI. The CDR3 is 14 amino acids. CDR3 protein: CASRPTGDVYEQYF. As DNA, the CDR3 is TGTGCCAGCAGACCCACAGGGGACGTTTACGAGCAGTACTTC.

The gene calls are TRBV5-1 and TRBJ2-5; 11 bases line up with TRBD2. The CDR3 has 15 residues. Germline V gives CDR1 SGHRS, CDR2 YFSETQ. V lost 0 bases and J lost 4; bases outside the gene matches: 2. The CDR3 here is CASSLGLAGGETQYF. The CDR3 DNA reads as TGCGCCAGCAGCTTGGGGCTAGCGGGAGGAGAGACCCAGTACTTC. Full variable domain (outside the CDR3, taken from reference TRBV5-1 and TRBJ2-5): KAGVTQTPRYLIKTRGQQVTLSCSPISGHRSVSWYQQTPGQGLQFLFEYFSETQRNKGNFPGRFSGRQFSNSRSEMNVSTLELGDSALYLCASSLGLAGGETQYFGPGTRLLVL.

The chain has TRBV7-2 and TRBJ2-5; 9 bases align to TRBD2. The J segment lost 8 bases and the V segment lost 4 bases, leaving 8 bases of the junction unmatched. Germline loops: CDR1 SGHTA, CDR2 FQGNSA. This CDR3 is built from 14 residues. CDR3 DNA: TGTGCCAGCAGCTCCCTAGCGGGACTTGCAACCCAGTACTTC. Encoded protein: CASSSLAGLATQYF. Together with reference TRBV7-2 and TRBJ2-5, the CDR3 gives the full variable domain: GAGVSQSPSNKVTEKGKDVELRCDPISGHTALYWYRQSLGQGLEFLIYFQGNSAPDKSGLPSDRFSAERTGGSVSTLTIQRTQQEDSAVYLCASSSLAGLATQYFGPGTRLLVL.

This clone was observed once. The chain uses TRBV6-5 and TRBJ1-2; 8 bases map to TRBD1. The V gene end was trimmed by 2 bases and the J gene end by 7 bases; junction bases not matched to a gene: 6. Germline values: CDR1 MNHEY, CDR2 SVGAGI. This CDR3 has 14 residues. The DNA of the CDR3 is TGTGCCAGCAGTTACCTACCGGACAGGGCTGGCTACACCTTC. Protein: CASSYLPDRAGYTF.

This clone is a singleton in its sample. The CDR3, as DNA: TGTGCCACCAGTGACATCCGGCCTTGGCCTGGAAACACCATATATTTT. It yields the protein CATSDIRPWPGNTIYF. The chain has TRBV24-1 and TRBJ1-3, with no clear D. Germline assignment: CDR1 KGHDR and CDR2 SFDVKD. V gave up 4 bases and J gave up 2 bases, with 14 bases separating them. This CDR3 is 16 amino acids long.

The chain carries TRBV18 and TRBJ1-1; maybe TRBD1 (5 bases). The CDR3 loop spans 13 amino acids. Trimming took off 8 bases at V and 1 base at J, with 11 bases between the two ends. The germline V gene has CDR1 KGHSH and CDR2 LQKENI. CDR3 DNA sequence: TGTGCCAGCGCGTTCCAGGGGAACACTGAAGCTTTCTTT. Its translation: CASAFQGNTEAFF.

The genes are TRBV29-1 and TRBJ2-5; D is uncertain. Germline V gene data show CDR1 as SQVTM and CDR2 as ANQGSEA. V lost 5 bases, J lost 4 bases, and 8 bases lay in between. The CDR3 extends over 11 amino acids. The CDR3 nucleotides are TGCAGCGTTCAGGTAGTAGAGACCCAGTACTTC. This translates into CSVQVVETQYF.

The chain links TRBV19 to TRBJ2-1; no firm D call. Trimming removed 4 bases at V and 9 bases at J, with 16 bases between. Germline CDR1 is LNHDA and CDR2 is SQIVND (reference sequence). The CDR3 sequence is 14 residues long. CDR3 residues: CASSTQVWGTEQFF. CDR3 in DNA: TGTGCCAGTAGTACTCAAGTTTGGGGAACTGAGCAGTTCTTC.

CDR3 coding DNA: TGTGCCATCAGTCCGGACAGCTATGGCTACACCTTC. Protein sequence: CAISPDSYGYTF. V is TRBV10-3 and J is TRBJ1-2; D is possibly TRBD1 (6 bases). The CDR3 covers 12 residues. The V end was cut by 5 bases, the J end by 4 bases, with 8 bases between. Germline assignment: CDR1 ENHRY and CDR2 SYGVKD.

The chain joins TRBV27 to TRBJ1-1, with D unresolved. This CDR3 is 14 amino acids long. Germline-derived CDR1 and CDR2 are MNHEY and SMNVEV (reference sequence). Trimming took off 2 bases at V and 5 bases at J, with 12 bases between the two ends. The CDR3: CASSLGRGWTEAFF. CDR3 DNA: TGTGCCAGCAGTTTAGGTAGAGGGTGGACTGAAGCTTTCTTT.

The chain employs TRBV4-2 and TRBJ1-1, with TRBD1 matching 8 bases. This CDR3 region has 17 residues. V was clipped by 1 base and J by 3 bases; unmatched bases: 10. The germline gives CDR1 LGHNA, CDR2 YNFKEQ. CDR3 region: CASSQGPGQGMDTEAFF. In DNA, the CDR3 is TGTGCCAGCAGCCAAGGTCCTGGACAGGGTATGGACACTGAAGCTTTCTTT.

The V and J genes are TRBV18 and TRBJ1-4, with D possibly being TRBD1 (6 bases). This CDR3 has 14 residues. Germline-derived CDR1 and CDR2 are KGHSH and LQKENI. The V end lost 4 bases, the J end lost 2 bases, and 8 bases lay between the germline ends. The CDR3 bases are TGTGCCAGCTCACAGGGGGAGACTAATGAAAAACTGTTTTTT. Translation: CASSQGETNEKLFF.

The rearrangement uses TRBV3-1 (or the pseudogene TRBV3-2) and TRBJ2-1; D is possibly TRBD2 (5 bases). The V gene's germline CDR1 is LGHDT and CDR2 YNNKEL (reference sequence). The CDR3 is 14 residues long. V lost 2 bases and J lost 5, with 10 bases in between. The chain's CDR3 is CASSQSTTNNEQFF. The CDR3, as DNA: TGTGCCAGCAGCCAAAGTACGACTAACAATGAGCAGTTCTTC.

The chain joins TRBV19 to TRBJ2-1, with D uncertain. V was clipped by 4 bases and J by 5 bases, with 15 bases between them. The CDR3 sequence is 15 residues long. Germline CDR1 LNHDA, CDR2 SQIVND (reference sequence). CDR3 nucleotides: TGTGCCAGTAGTAAGGTACAGCATCTTAACAATGAGCAGTTCTTC. It is translated as CASSKVQHLNNEQFF.

This chain connects TRBV30 to TRBJ1-6; a possible D gene is TRBD1 (5 bases). Germline assignment: CDR1 GTSNPN and CDR2 SVGIG (reference sequence). The V and J ends lost 5 bases and 8 bases respectively, with 19 bases between them. CDR3 length equals 15 residues. CDR3 bases: TGTGCCTGGGGTGGGACCGGGCTATCGGATTCACCCCTCCACTTT. This codes for CAWGGTGLSDSPLHF.

This chain uses TRBV10-3 with TRBJ1-1, with 7 bases fitting TRBD1. There are 14 residues in the CDR3. Germline loops: CDR1 ENHRY, CDR2 SYGVKD. Unmatched junction bases numbered 5, after V lost 0 bases and J lost 7 bases. Here the CDR3 reads CAISESDRRSEAFF. Written as DNA, the CDR3 is TGTGCCATCAGTGAGTCGGACAGGAGAAGTGAAGCTTTCTTT.

The table lists this clone with a few counts. V usage is TRBV30 and J usage is TRBJ1-5, with a tentative D call TRBD1 (6 bases). CDR3 length: 15 residues. Trimming took 2 bases from V and 0 from J, leaving 11 bases between them. Germline loops: CDR1 GTSNPN, CDR2 SVGIG (reference sequence). CDR3 sequence reads: CAWSTGMYSNQPQHF. CDR3 sequence (DNA): TGTGCCTGGAGTACAGGGATGTATAGCAATCAGCCCCAGCATTTT.

The gene calls are TRBV4-1 and TRBJ2-1, with TRBD2 matching 15 bases. Losses at the gene ends were 3 bases for V and 0 bases for J; bases not matched to a gene: 6. The CDR3 has 19 residues. Germline CDR1 MGHRA, CDR2 YSYEKL. The CDR3 here is CASSQAGLAGGPSYNEQFF. For the CDR3, the DNA is TGCGCCAGCAGCCAGGCCGGACTAGCGGGAGGGCCCTCCTACAATGAGCAGTTCTTC.

This clone was recorded once. The chain uses TRBV5-1 and TRBJ2-7, with a tentative D call TRBD1 (6 bases). The V gene lost 5 bases and the J gene lost 6 bases, with 12 bases spanning the gap. This CDR3 is built from 12 residues. CDR1 and CDR2 (germline): SGHRS, YFSETQ. The CDR3, as DNA: TGCGCCAGCAGACAGGGAGCTGGCGAGCAGTACTTC. Translation gives CASRQGAGEQYF.

The V gene is TRBV5-5, the J gene TRBJ2-3, with a tentative D call TRBD1 (6 bases). The CDR3 runs 14 residues. Trimming shortened V by 4 bases and J by 0 bases, and 9 bases separated the two germline ends. Germline assignment: CDR1 SGHKS and CDR2 YYEKEE (reference sequence). The CDR3 coding sequence is TGTGCCAGCAGCATGGACAGTAGCACAGATACGCAGTATTTT. It translates to CASSMDSSTDTQYF. The full variable domain, in which reference TRBV5-5 and TRBJ2-3 provide the parts outside the CDR3, is DAGVTQSPTHLIKTRGQQVTLRCSPISGHKSVSWYQQVLGQGPQFIFQYYEKEERGRGNFPDRFSARQFPNYSSELNVNALLLGDSALYLCASSMDSSTDTQYFGPGTRLTVL.

The chain is built from TRBV4-1 and TRBJ2-1; no firm D call. Germline V lookup: CDR1 MGHRA, CDR2 YSYEKL. Trimming removed 2 bases at V and 12 bases at J, with 17 bases between. The length of the CDR3 is 14 residues. The CDR3 DNA sequence: TGCGCCAGCAGCCAACGAACAGACGCCTGGGGGCAGTTCTTC. Translating it yields CASSQRTDAWGQFF.

The J gene is TRBJ1-1, the V gene TRBV7-3, with 8 positions matching TRBD1. Per germline, CDR1 SGHTA and CDR2 FQGTGA. J gave up 3 bases and V 5 bases, and 5 bases lay outside the gene matches. This CDR3 has 14 amino acids. The CDR3 protein is CASSLQGEDTEAFF. In nucleotides, the CDR3 is TGTGCCAGCAGCCTACAGGGGGAAGACACTGAAGCTTTCTTT.

The rearrangement links TRBV16 to TRBJ2-1, with no clear D. Per the germline V gene, CDR1 is KGHSY and CDR2 is FQNENV. This CDR3 is 11 amino acids long. V dropped 4 bases and J dropped 5 bases, with 3 bases sitting between them. The CDR3 DNA is TGTGCCAGCAGCCTCAACAATGAGCAGTTCTTC. This gives the protein CASSLNNEQFF.

The genes are TRBV6-5 and TRBJ2-5; unclear D gene. Germline CDR1 is MNHEY and CDR2 is SVGAGI. Between the trimmed V and J ends, which lost 5 bases and 5 bases, there was a span of 18 bases. The CDR3 is made up of 15 amino acids. CDR3 protein: CASSHRHGVIETQYF. The CDR3, as DNA: TGTGCCAGCAGTCACCGGCATGGGGTTATCGAGACCCAGTACTTC.

V and J are TRBV5-1 and TRBJ1-1, with D hard to call. The CDR3 spans 14 residues. Germline CDR1 is SGHRS and CDR2 is YFSETQ. Trimming took off 1 base at V and 2 bases at J, with 9 bases between the two ends. The CDR3 region is CASSLRSGNTEAFF. The CDR3 DNA is TGCGCCAGCAGCTTGCGATCGGGAAACACTGAAGCTTTCTTT.